Shown below are 10 T cell receptor beta chains from a single sample sequenced in a study of T cell responses to AZD1222 COVID-19 vaccine. Assay: immunoSEQ multiplex PCR; the TCRdb copy retains only in-frame clones and omits some. Of 95,000 to 150,000 clones listed, approximately 90% are singletons. The source was peripheral blood, collected 28 days after the second AZD1222 dose. These receptors all stem from an adult who received the AZD1222 COVID-19 vaccine.

The sample holds a few counts of this clone. This chain links TRBV6-4 with TRBJ2-1; 9 bases line up with TRBD2. The germline CDR1 and CDR2 sequences are MRHNA and SNTAGT. CDR3 length: 15 amino acids. J was trimmed by 9 bases and V by 4 bases; bases with no gene match: 10. The CDR3 coding sequence is TGTGCCAGCAGTGTTCTAAGCGGGGGGCCCGGTGAGCAGTTCTTC. It is translated as CASSVLSGGPGEQFF.

The rearrangement uses TRBV7-9 and TRBJ1-4; 10 bases align to TRBD1. The junction had 16 bases not matched to a gene; V was cut back by 4 bases and J by 8 bases. Germline values: CDR1 SEHNR, CDR2 FQNEAQ (reference sequence). The CDR3 is 18 residues long. CDR3 sequence: CASSSSRDRGTPREKLFF. The CDR3 bases are TGTGCCAGCAGCTCCTCCCGGGACAGGGGCACCCCGAGGGAAAAACTGTTTTTT.

The chain has TRBV2 and TRBJ2-3; D not certain. Trimming removed 1 base at V and 1 base at J, with 6 bases between. Germline V gives CDR1 SNHLY, CDR2 FYNNEI. This CDR3 comprises 14 residues. The CDR3 DNA is TGTGCCAGCAGTGAAGGTCGACGCACAGATACGCAGTATTTT. This gives the protein CASSEGRRTDTQYF.

V is TRBV4-3 and J is TRBJ1-5; D might be TRBD1 (5 bases). This CDR3 contains 15 residues. The germline V gene encodes CDR1 LGHNA and CDR2 YSLEER. V lost 1 base, J lost 7 bases, and 14 bases lay in between. DNA of the CDR3: TGCGCCAGCAGCCAAGGAACCGGGAAGGGGCAGCCCCAGCATTTT. Translating gives CASSQGTGKGQPQHF.

The CDR3 protein is CASSLHPTGRSGYTF. DNA for the CDR3: TGTGCCAGCAGCCTTCACCCGACAGGGCGGAGTGGCTACACCTTC. This sequence joins TRBV6-5 and TRBJ1-2, with 7 nucleotides matching TRBD1. J gave up 7 bases and V 6 bases, and 14 bases lay outside the gene matches. Germline assignment: CDR1 MNHEY and CDR2 SVGAGI. This CDR3 has 15 amino acids.

V gene TRBV5-8 combines with J gene TRBJ1-5; 9 nucleotides line up with TRBD1. The V and J ends lost 2 bases and 6 bases, in that order; junction bases with no gene match: 15. Germline V gene sequence: CDR1 SGHTS, CDR2 YDEGEE. This CDR3 region has 18 residues. CDR3 DNA: TGTGCCAGCAGCTTCCCGGACAGGGGACCAGTAAAGGGTCAGCCCCAGCATTTT. Protein sequence: CASSFPDRGPVKGQPQHF.

The DNA for the CDR3 is TGTGCCAGCAGCCCCGGGGACAGGGAATACAGCTACACCTTC. Translating gives CASSPGDREYSYTF. The rearrangement joins TRBV5-6 to TRBJ1-2, with 9 bases aligning to TRBD1. Trimming at V came to 4 bases and at J to 9 bases, leaving 10 bases not matched to a gene. Germline CDR1 is SGHDT and CDR2 is YYEEEE. The CDR3 covers 14 residues.

This chain joins TRBV5-4 and TRBJ1-2; D gene uncertain. The CDR3 contains 13 residues. V lost 4 bases and J lost 4, with 11 bases in between. Germline loops: CDR1 SGHNT, CDR2 YYREEE (reference sequence). The CDR3 sequence is CASSPDVLYGYTF. CDR3 sequence (DNA): TGTGCCAGCAGCCCGGACGTCCTCTATGGCTACACCTTC.

The chain couples TRBV28 to TRBJ2-1, with 14 bases fitting TRBD2. J was trimmed by 7 bases and V by 6 bases; bases with no gene match: 5. Germline loops: CDR1 MDHEN, CDR2 SYDVKM. This CDR3 spans 15 amino acids. The CDR3 bases are TGTGCCAGCAGCCGGACTAGCGGGGGGTTGAATGAGCAGTTCTTC. Its translation is CASSRTSGGLNEQFF.

A single count supports this clone. The gene calls are TRBV30 and TRBJ1-3; 8 bases agree with TRBD1. Trimming cost V 8 bases and J 4 bases; bases outside gene matches: 13. Germline assignment: CDR1 GTSNPN and CDR2 SVGIG (reference sequence). The CDR3 length is 15 residues. The CDR3 loop is CASSGGALVGNTIYF. CDR3 nucleotides: TGTGCCAGCTCAGGGGGCGCGCTGGTGGGAAACACCATATATTTT.